What follows describes a single T cell receptor (beta chain). The antigen is undetermined. The sample belongs to a study of graft-versus-host responses after intestinal transplantation. The wider study: Recipients obtained multivisceral, liver-intestinal, or isolated intestinal transplants. The study gave all recipients anti-thymocyte globulin induction, then tacrolimus and steroids for approximately three years.

Assay used: immunoSEQ multiplex PCR; TCRdb lists only in-frame clones, some missing. This sample has roughly 100,000 clones, with approximately 84% found just once. Germline V gene lookup returns CDR1 SGHRS and CDR2 YFSETQ. The CDR3 is 15 residues long. V gave up 5 bases and J gave up 1 base, with 13 bases separating them. Findings and caveats of the study: Early post-transplant falls in HvG clones accompanied the peak levels of circulating GvH clones. Marrow from the recipient contained GvH clones, some of which had appeared first in ileum or blood.

The sample was unstimulated CD4+ T cells sorted from spleen or lymph node cells, taken before intestinal transplant. The sequence was collected from a human donor who received an intestinal transplant. This chain uses TRBV5-1 with TRBJ1-5; D remains unclear. CDR3 in amino acids: CASRADVGSNQPQHF. The CDR3 DNA reads TGCGCCAGCAGGGCGGACGTAGGAAGCAATCAGCCCCAGCATTTT.